One sample yielded the 4 T cell receptor beta chains listed below, sequenced in a study of identical twins. TCRdb re-called the 5' RACE reads through MiXCR, storing one row per CDR3 protein. Here the sample spans hundreds of thousands of distinct CDR3 sequences, roughly 10% being singletons. This sample was shared with a second study, whose subject was yellow fever vaccine responses in identical twins.

The sample taken for sequencing was CD8+ T cells sorted from blood. The source is a woman aged 18-29 years in good health.

In its sample, this clonotype was seen a few times. The chain joins TRBV11-2 to TRBJ2-1; 7 bases are shared with TRBD2. Germline V CDR1 and CDR2: SGHAT, FQNNGV. This CDR3 has 16 residues. Trimming took 4 bases from V and 4 from J; bases not matched to a gene: 10. This CDR3 reads CASSWQWGGPYNEQFF. The CDR3 DNA reads as TGTGCCAGCAGCTGGCAATGGGGAGGGCCATACAATGAGCAGTTCTTC.

This clonotype was picked up many times. V and J are TRBV3-1 and TRBJ2-1; 9 nucleotides align to TRBD2. CDR3 length equals 17 residues. The V and J ends lost 2 bases and 6 bases, in that order; junction bases with no gene match: 11. The V gene's germline CDR1 is LGHDT and CDR2 YNNKEL (reference sequence). CDR3 bases: TGTGCCAGCAGCCAACACCCGGGGCGGGGGGGCCCCAATGAGCAGTTCTTC. This sequence encodes CASSQHPGRGGPNEQFF.

This clonotype occurred many times. V usage is TRBV12-3 or TRBV12-4 and J usage is TRBJ2-1, with no clear D. V dropped 7 bases and J dropped 4 bases, with 14 bases sitting between them. The CDR3 totals 14 residues. This CDR3 is CASTTSIGYNEQFF. As DNA, the CDR3 is TGTGCCAGCACCACTTCCATTGGTTACAATGAGCAGTTCTTC.

This clonotype was found a few times. The chain employs TRBV5-6 and TRBJ1-1; D unclear. The CDR3 totals 13 residues. The germline CDR1 and CDR2 sequences are SGHDT and YYEEEE. V dropped 1 base and J dropped 5 bases, with 9 bases sitting between them. The CDR3 DNA reads as TGTGCCAGCAGCTTGCTCGGGAGGACTGAAGCTTTCTTT. The encoded protein is CASSLLGRTEAFF.